Following are 31 T cell receptor beta chains from one sample sequenced in a study of T-cell reconstitution after alpha-beta-depleted transplantation in children. The TCRbeta library incorporated unique molecular identifiers. TCRdb called the PCR reads again in MiXCR, with one record for every CDR3 protein. The repertoire holds approximately 79,000 distinct CDR3 sequences, 15% to 20% seen once, with 51% in the top ten. Source: PBMCs, mostly from graft donor cells, taken 360 days after TCRalphabeta/CD19-depleted stem cell transplant. The receptors here all came from a male patient aged 2-15 years who had a stem cell transplant for acute lymphoblastic leukemia, so the T cells may come from the graft donor.

This chain connects TRBV14 to TRBJ2-1; TRBD2 matches 9 bases. Germline loops: CDR1 SGHDN, CDR2 FVKESK. J gave up 2 bases and V 3 bases, and 8 bases lay outside the gene matches. CDR3 size: 17 residues. CDR3 protein: CASSHQTSGRPYNEQFF. The CDR3 DNA reads as TGTGCCAGCAGCCATCAAACTAGCGGGCGACCCTACAATGAGCAGTTCTTC.

This clonotype was seen more than once but under ten times. This chain uses TRBV3-1 with TRBJ2-1, with D uncertain. The CDR3 is made up of 15 amino acids. The V end was cut by 1 base, the J end by 4 bases, with 11 bases between. CDR1 LGHDT and CDR2 YNNKEL come from the germline V gene (reference sequence). In nucleotides, the CDR3 is TGTGCCAGCAGCCAAGGGTCGACGGTTTACAATGAGCAGTTCTTC. This encodes CASSQGSTVYNEQFF.

A few counts support this clonotype. The rearrangement joins TRBV14 to TRBJ2-1, with no clear D. In germline, CDR1 is SGHDN, CDR2 FVKESK. This CDR3 is built from 14 residues. V was shortened by 5 bases and J by 3 bases, with 11 bases between the two germline ends. The CDR3 here is CASSKTLGYNEQFF. The CDR3 bases are TGTGCCAGCAGCAAGACACTGGGCTACAATGAGCAGTTCTTC.

This clonotype was seen more than once but under ten times. The gene calls are TRBV6-1 and TRBJ1-5; D not certain. Germline V lookup: CDR1 MNHNS, CDR2 SASEGT. The V gene lost 4 bases and the J gene lost 7 bases, with 17 bases spanning the gap. The CDR3 has 15 amino acids. The CDR3 DNA sequence: TGTGCCAGCAGTGGGTACCCAGGCCCCCTCCAGCCCCAGCATTTT. This codes for CASSGYPGPLQPQHF.

This chain joins TRBV4-2 and TRBJ1-4; D remains ambiguous. The CDR3 is 15 residues long. Germline CDR1 reads LGHNA; CDR2 reads YNFKEQ. Trimming removed 1 base at V and 3 bases at J, with 9 bases between. In DNA, the CDR3 is TGTGCCAGCAGCCAAGTAGAGCGGGCTAATGAAAAACTGTTTTTT. Translating it yields CASSQVERANEKLFF.

J is TRBJ2-1 and V is TRBV11-2; D remains unclear. There are 15 residues in the CDR3. Germline assignment: CDR1 SGHAT and CDR2 FQNNGV. Trimming shortened V by 2 bases and J by 6 bases, and 14 bases separated the two germline ends. The CDR3 reads CASSLRSNGVNEQFF. The CDR3 region has the DNA TGTGCCAGCAGCTTACGTAGCAATGGGGTCAATGAGCAGTTCTTC.

At least ten counts were recorded for this clonotype. The J gene is TRBJ1-5, the V gene TRBV2; 8 bases fit TRBD1. In germline, CDR1 is SNHLY, CDR2 FYNNEI. After removal of 7 bases from V and 7 bases from J, the junction contained 12 bases not matched to a gene. The CDR3 loop spans 15 amino acids. The CDR3 nucleotides read TGTGCCAGCACTACCCAGCAGGGGGCAGGACAGCCCCAGCATTTT. It yields the protein CASTTQQGAGQPQHF.

The J gene is TRBJ2-4, the V gene TRBV24-1; weak D call: TRBD2 (7 bases). The CDR3 length is 17 residues. V lost 5 bases and J 3 bases, leaving 19 bases between the germline ends. Germline values: CDR1 KGHDR, CDR2 SFDVKD. In DNA, the CDR3 is TGTGCCACCAGTGGCTTGGGAGGGGGTTTTGGCAAAAACATTCAGTACTTC. Residues: CATSGLGGGFGKNIQYF.

This clonotype was observed a handful of times. J is TRBJ2-1 and V is TRBV11-3; 8 bases are a match to TRBD1. The CDR3 runs to 12 residues. V gave up 5 bases and J gave up 8 bases; unmatched junction bases: 2. CDR1 SGHNT and CDR2 YENEEA come from the germline V gene. CDR3 amino acids: CASSVTGDEQFF. In DNA form, the CDR3 reads TGTGCCAGCAGCGTGACAGGGGATGAGCAGTTCTTC.

This clonotype was counted ten times or more. V is TRBV2 and J is TRBJ2-3, with TRBD2 matching 12 bases. The germline V gene has CDR1 SNHLY and CDR2 FYNNEI. The CDR3 consists of 14 residues. Unmatched junction bases numbered 3, after V lost 7 bases and J lost 4 bases. CDR3 residues: CASNLAGGPDTQYF. The CDR3 DNA reads TGTGCCAGCAACCTAGCGGGAGGGCCAGATACGCAGTATTTT. Filled out from reference TRBV2 and TRBJ2-3, the complete variable domain reads EPEVTQTPSHQVTQMGQEVILRCVPISNHLYFYWYRQILGQKVEFLVSFYNNEISEKSEIFDDQFSVERPDGSNFTLKIRSTKLEDSAMYFCASNLAGGPDTQYFGPGTRLTVL.

This clonotype came up many times. CDR3 bases: TGCGCCAGCAGCTTGCGTCGGTCAGCGGGACCAAGCTTCTACGAGCAGTACTTC. It yields the protein CASSLRRSAGPSFYEQYF. The V call is TRBV5-1, the J call TRBJ2-7; 7 bases fit TRBD2. Germline CDR1 SGHRS, CDR2 YFSETQ. The CDR3 has 18 residues. Trimming cost V 1 base and J 3 bases; bases outside gene matches: 16.

The V and J genes are TRBV12-3 or TRBV12-4 and TRBJ1-1; D is unclear. There are 16 residues in the CDR3. Trimming took 2 bases from V and 1 from J, leaving 14 bases between them. The CDR3 DNA sequence: TGTGCCAGCAGTTTATGGGGAATAAGGGAGAACACTGAAGCTTTCTTT. It encodes CASSLWGIRENTEAFF.

The rearrangement uses TRBV15 and TRBJ2-3, with 8 bases that match TRBD1. The V gene's germline CDR1 is LNHNV and CDR2 YYDKDF (reference sequence). V lost 0 bases to trimming and J lost 5 bases; unmatched junction nucleotides: 7. The length of the CDR3 is 16 residues. The CDR3 here is CATSRDARGPIDTQYF. DNA of the CDR3: TGTGCCACCAGCAGAGACGCCAGGGGGCCGATAGATACGCAGTATTTT.

With regard to this clonotype: This sequence may be a read error, since a much larger clone differs from it by one base. The conserved final phenylalanine or tryptophan is absent from the CDR3, which likely points to a read error. The chain carries TRBV5-1 and TRBJ2-7; 8 nucleotides align to TRBD2. The CDR3 runs 13 residues. Germline V gene lookup returns CDR1 SGHRS and CDR2 YFSETQ. Unmatched junction bases numbered 6, after V lost 3 bases and J lost 7 bases. The CDR3 bases are TGCGCCAGCAGCTGGGGCCTAGCGGGTGAGCAGTACCTC. Protein: CASSWGLAGEQYL.

This clonotype has only a few counts. The genes are TRBV27 and TRBJ2-7, with D maybe TRBD2 (6 bases). The CDR3 has 14 amino acids. Germline loops: CDR1 MNHEY, CDR2 SMNVEV (reference sequence). V lost 5 bases, J lost 0 bases, and 11 bases lay in between. The CDR3 sequence: CASSGGRTSYEQYF. CDR3 nucleotides: TGTGCCAGCAGTGGTGGGAGGACCTCCTACGAGCAGTACTTC.

This chain uses TRBV4-2 with TRBJ2-3; a possible D gene is TRBD2 (6 bases). The CDR3 runs 16 residues. Trimming took off 4 bases at V and 5 bases at J, with 19 bases between the two ends. CDR1 and CDR2 from the germline V gene are LGHNA and YNFKEQ. CDR3 DNA sequence: TGTGCCAGCAGCCCTCAAGCGGGCGGGGTGGGAGATACGCAGTATTTT. Amino acids: CASSPQAGGVGDTQYF.

This clonotype occurred a few times. CDR3 nucleotide sequence: TGTGCCAGCAGACCTAGCCCCTCGACAGATACGCAGTATTTT. Translated, it gives CASRPSPSTDTQYF. This sequence joins TRBV6-1 and TRBJ2-3; TRBD2 is a possible D gene (5 bases). Deletions cut 6 bases from V and 3 bases from J, with 13 bases between. The V gene's germline CDR1 is MNHNS and CDR2 SASEGT. The CDR3 runs 14 residues.

In this sample, this clonotype turned up a few times. This chain connects TRBV4-1 to TRBJ2-2; D is unresolved. Germline V gene lookup returns CDR1 MGHRA and CDR2 YSYEKL. The V and J ends lost 0 bases and 0 bases respectively, with 23 bases between them. The CDR3 extends over 21 amino acids. In DNA form, the CDR3 reads TGCGCCAGCAGCCAAGATATAGGGCTGTGGGCGAACGCCGCGAACACCGGGGAGCTGTTTTTT. This codes for CASSQDIGLWANAANTGELFF.

Ten or more counts support this clonotype. The CDR3 sequence: CASSQGRYSNQPQHF. DNA of the CDR3: TGTGCCAGCAGCCAAGGGAGGTATAGCAATCAGCCCCAGCATTTT. V usage is TRBV3-1 and J usage is TRBJ1-5; D is ambiguous. From germline, CDR1 is LGHDT and CDR2 YNNKEL (reference sequence). Between the trimmed V and J ends, which lost 1 base and 0 bases, there was a span of 7 bases. There are 15 residues in the CDR3.

The V call is TRBV5-1, the J call TRBJ2-5; TRBD1 agrees at 8 bases. The germline CDR1 and CDR2 sequences are SGHRS and YFSETQ. J was trimmed by 4 bases and V by 1 base; bases with no gene match: 9. The CDR3 totals 16 residues. This chain's CDR3 is CASSLRTGMGRETQYF. The CDR3 region has the DNA TGCGCCAGCAGCTTGAGGACAGGGATGGGACGAGAGACCCAGTACTTC.

This clonotype was detected a few times. This rearrangement joins TRBV7-9 to TRBJ2-3, with 9 bases identical to TRBD1. The CDR3 contains 15 residues. Germline assignment: CDR1 SEHNR and CDR2 FQNEAQ (reference sequence). V lost 5 bases and J lost 3; bases outside the gene matches: 6. The CDR3 DNA reads TGTGCCAGCAGCAACAGGGGGCGCGGAACAGATACGCAGTATTTT. It encodes CASSNRGRGTDTQYF. Complete variable domain (other parts from reference TRBV7-9 and TRBJ2-3): DTGVSQNPRHKITKRGQNVTFRCDPISEHNRLYWYRQTLGQGPEFLTYFQNEAQLEKSRLLSDRFSAERPKGSFSTLEIQRTEQGDSAMYLCASSNRGRGTDTQYFGPGTRLTVL.

There are a few counts of this clonotype. The rearrangement uses TRBV10-2 and TRBJ2-5, with D uncertain. CDR1 WSHSY and CDR2 SAAADI come from the germline V gene. Trimming removed 3 bases from V and 1 base from J, with 6 bases in between. This CDR3 spans 13 amino acids. The DNA for the CDR3 is TGCGCCAGCAGTGAATGGTTCCAAGAGACCCAGTACTTC. Amino acid sequence: CASSEWFQETQYF.

This clonotype appeared many times. The V and J genes are TRBV27 and TRBJ2-3; a weak D match, TRBD2 (5 bases). The CDR3 is 14 amino acids. CDR1 and CDR2 (germline): MNHEY, SMNVEV (reference sequence). Deletions cut 1 base from V and 0 bases from J, with 5 bases between. As DNA, the CDR3 is TGTGCCAGCAGTTTATGGGAGAGCACAGATACGCAGTATTTT. The encoded protein is CASSLWESTDTQYF.

This rearrangement joins TRBV29-1 to TRBJ1-4; D remains ambiguous. Trimming took 6 bases from V and 2 from J, leaving 13 bases between them. The CDR3 covers 14 residues. CDR1 SQVTM and CDR2 ANQGSEA come from the germline V gene. The CDR3 DNA is TGCAGCGTCCGACGGGGATCGACTAATGAAAAACTGTTTTTT. Protein product: CSVRRGSTNEKLFF.

This clonotype has more than one count but fewer than ten. The gene calls are TRBV7-2 and TRBJ1-5, with TRBD1 as a possible D gene (5 bases). V was clipped by 1 base and J by 8 bases, with 12 bases between them. The germline CDR1 and CDR2 sequences are SGHTA and FQGNSA. The CDR3 length is 14 residues. The CDR3 loop is CASSLGTSSKPQHF. In DNA form, the CDR3 reads TGTGCCAGCAGCTTAGGGACATCCAGTAAGCCCCAGCATTTT. The full variable domain, in which reference TRBV7-2 and TRBJ1-5 provide the parts outside the CDR3, is GAGVSQSPSNKVTEKGKDVELRCDPISGHTALYWYRQSLGQGLEFLIYFQGNSAPDKSGLPSDRFSAERTGGSVSTLTIQRTQQEDSAVYLCASSLGTSSKPQHFGDGTRLSIL.

This clonotype was detected only a few times. The CDR3 region has the DNA TGTGCCAGCAGCTTACGCGGGAGTGGAAACAATGAGCAGTTCTTC. It is translated as CASSLRGSGNNEQFF. The chain links TRBV11-2 to TRBJ2-1, with TRBD2 matching 7 bases. J lost 5 bases, V lost 2 bases, and 6 bases had no gene match. Germline CDR1 SGHAT, CDR2 FQNNGV. The CDR3 extends over 15 amino acids.

This clonotype was counted between two and nine times. The chain employs TRBV12-3 or TRBV12-4 and TRBJ2-7, with D possibly being TRBD1 (6 bases). Trimming stripped 2 bases from V and 2 bases from J, with 10 bases between. CDR3 length: 14 amino acids. CDR3 loop: CASSLRTAPYEQYF. The CDR3 coding sequence is TGTGCCAGCAGTTTAAGGACAGCTCCCTACGAGCAGTACTTC.

The genes are TRBV7-9 and TRBJ2-7, with TRBD1 identical over 9 bases. CDR1 is SEHNR and CDR2 is FQNEAQ in the germline V gene (reference sequence). J was trimmed by 5 bases and V by 2 bases; bases with no gene match: 4. The CDR3 covers 14 residues. The DNA for the CDR3 is TGTGCCAGCAGCTTAACCGGGACAGGGCACGAGCAGTACTTC. This translates into CASSLTGTGHEQYF.

The chain is built from TRBV12-3 or TRBV12-4 and TRBJ2-3, with 10 nucleotides matching TRBD2. The CDR3 length is 21 residues. With 4 bases clipped from V and 1 base from J, the junction kept 20 bases outside the gene matches. CDR3 in amino acids: CASSSLRRASGRPTGTDTQYF. The DNA of the CDR3 is TGTGCCAGCAGTTCCCTTAGAAGGGCTAGCGGGAGACCCACAGGCACAGATACGCAGTATTTT.

This clonotype was seen at least ten times. This chain joins TRBV11-2 and TRBJ2-2, with 16 bases that match TRBD2. V shed 5 bases and J 4 bases; nucleotides not matched to a gene: 13. CDR3 length equals 20 residues. Germline loops: CDR1 SGHAT, CDR2 FQNNGV. CDR3 bases: TGTGCCAGCAGCCCGCCCCCGGGACTAGCGGGAGGGCCTGTCACCGGGGAGCTGTTTTTT. As protein: CASSPPPGLAGGPVTGELFF. Looking up the rest from reference TRBV11-2 and TRBJ2-2 gives the full variable domain: EAGVAQSPRYKIIEKRQSVAFWCNPISGHATLYWYQQILGQGPKLLIQFQNNGVVDDSQLPKDRFSAERLKGVDSTLKIQPAKLEDSAVYLCASSPPPGLAGGPVTGELFFGEGSRLTVL.

This clonotype was recorded a few times. The chain uses TRBV6-5 and TRBJ2-7, with 7 nucleotides matching TRBD1. CDR3 size: 17 residues. The germline V gene encodes CDR1 MNHEY and CDR2 SVGAGI. The trim removed 2 bases at V and 2 bases at J, leaving 12 bases unmatched. CDR3 region: CASSYRTRDSVAYEQYF. The CDR3 DNA sequence: TGTGCCAGCAGTTACCGCACCCGGGACAGCGTAGCCTACGAGCAGTACTTC.